The clone carrying this TCR beta chain has only a few counts. Time point reported: before trial treatment. Treatment combined nivolumab, ipilimumab, aspirin, low-dose cyclophosphamide and low-dose radiotherapy in a dose-escalation trial. The patients who were eligible all carried advanced solid tumors that lacked tumor-infiltrating lymphocytes, meaning the tumors were TIL-negative. This record belongs to a study of low-dose radiotherapy and immunotherapy resistance in tumors. Both TCRalpha and TCRbeta chains were reverse transcribed with V-gene-specific primers. With a V-primer adapter and a constant-region primer, TCRs were amplified for roughly 18 PCR cycles. TCRdb ran MiXCR on the reads and lists one entry per CDR3 protein. Of about 64,000 distinct CDR3 sequences listed, about 26% are singletons. Germline lookup yields CDR1 MDHEN and CDR2 SYDVKM. This CDR3 region has 14 residues. The J segment lost 3 bases and the V segment lost 6 bases, leaving 7 bases of the junction unmatched.

The receptor was isolated from a male donor with rectosigmoid adenocarcinoma. The chain employs TRBV28 and TRBJ2-5, with TRBD2 matching over 7 bases. The material sequenced was PBMCs, taken before treatment. CDR3 in amino acids: CASSPAGQKETQYF. DNA for the CDR3: TGTGCCAGCAGCCCAGCGGGGCAAAAAGAGACCCAGTACTTC.